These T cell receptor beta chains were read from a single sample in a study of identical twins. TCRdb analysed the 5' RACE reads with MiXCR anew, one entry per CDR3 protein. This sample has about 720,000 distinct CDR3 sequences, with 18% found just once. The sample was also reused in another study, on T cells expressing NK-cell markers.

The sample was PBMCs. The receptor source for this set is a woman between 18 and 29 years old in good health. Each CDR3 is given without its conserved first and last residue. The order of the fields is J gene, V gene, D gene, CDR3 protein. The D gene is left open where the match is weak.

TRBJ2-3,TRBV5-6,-,ASSRDISTDTQY
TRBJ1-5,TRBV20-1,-,SAGATGDQPQH
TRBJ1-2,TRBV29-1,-,SVVNRVSYGYT
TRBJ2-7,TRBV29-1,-,SVEKWGEQY
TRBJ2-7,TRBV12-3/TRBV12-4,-,ASSLMGPGYEQY
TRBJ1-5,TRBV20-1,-,SARRTGRNQPQH
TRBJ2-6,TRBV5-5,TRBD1,ASSWTGAPVGANVLT
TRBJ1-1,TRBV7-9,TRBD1,ASSSKAGQGKQKAF
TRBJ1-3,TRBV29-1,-,SVEDGSGNTIY
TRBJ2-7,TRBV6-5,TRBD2,ASSYSILAGSHEQY
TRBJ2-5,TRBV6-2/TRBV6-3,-,ASSIRVETQY
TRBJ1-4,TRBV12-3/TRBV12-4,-,ASSFTEEKLF
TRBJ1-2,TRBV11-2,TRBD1,ASSLSSGGTGYGYT
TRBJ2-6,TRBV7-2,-,ASSLGGSGANALT
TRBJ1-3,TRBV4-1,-,ASSQTYSGNTIY
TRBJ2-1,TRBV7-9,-,ASSPSRSYNEQF
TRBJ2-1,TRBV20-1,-,SGLGSGNEQF
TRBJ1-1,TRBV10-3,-,AISGAGAEGRTEAF
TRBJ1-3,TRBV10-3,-,AIGRLGGNTIY
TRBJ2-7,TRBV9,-,ASSPSSLGYEQY
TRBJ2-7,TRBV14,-,ASSQGPYVASYEQY
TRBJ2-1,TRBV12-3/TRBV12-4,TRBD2,ASNFVSGSGDEQF
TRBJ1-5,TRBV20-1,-,SARSGSSNQPQH
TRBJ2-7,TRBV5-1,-,ASSLSVPNEQY
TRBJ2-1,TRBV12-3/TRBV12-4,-,ASTTSLANEQF
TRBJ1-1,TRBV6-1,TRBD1,ASSRQGRNTEAF
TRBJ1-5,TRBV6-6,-,ASSYNIGQPQH
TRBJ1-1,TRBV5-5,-,ASSLGTYTEAF
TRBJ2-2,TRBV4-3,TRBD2,ASSPRAGAPGELF
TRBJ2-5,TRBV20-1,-,SAELTGVETQY
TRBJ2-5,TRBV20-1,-,SARVWEPGKETQY
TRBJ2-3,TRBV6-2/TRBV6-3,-,ASSPLVEDTQY
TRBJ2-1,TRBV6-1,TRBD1,ASSSDRGPYNEQF
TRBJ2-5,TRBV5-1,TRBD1,ASSKGQALETQY
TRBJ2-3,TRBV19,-,ASSMGPDTQY
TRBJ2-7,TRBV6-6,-,ASSSTGGEQY
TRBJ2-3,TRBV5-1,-,ASSAKDTQY
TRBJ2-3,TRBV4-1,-,ASRMGRGLEFPDTQY
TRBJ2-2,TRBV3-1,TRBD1,ASSSGQGRRLF
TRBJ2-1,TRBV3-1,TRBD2,ASSQAGTSGTEQF
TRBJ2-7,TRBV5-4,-,ASSRGGTMSSYEQY
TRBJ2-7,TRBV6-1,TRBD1,ASSEARQGAGEQY
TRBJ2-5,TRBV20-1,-,SAGSTVETQY
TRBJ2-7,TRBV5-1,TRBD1,ASSSGTGRIEQY
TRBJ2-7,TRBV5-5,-,ASSPFAGMGTYEQY
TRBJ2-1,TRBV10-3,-,AISGPEVNEQF
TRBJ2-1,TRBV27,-,ASRPMGGLRDNEQF
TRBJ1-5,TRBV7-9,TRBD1,ASSLGPGQGYSNQPQH